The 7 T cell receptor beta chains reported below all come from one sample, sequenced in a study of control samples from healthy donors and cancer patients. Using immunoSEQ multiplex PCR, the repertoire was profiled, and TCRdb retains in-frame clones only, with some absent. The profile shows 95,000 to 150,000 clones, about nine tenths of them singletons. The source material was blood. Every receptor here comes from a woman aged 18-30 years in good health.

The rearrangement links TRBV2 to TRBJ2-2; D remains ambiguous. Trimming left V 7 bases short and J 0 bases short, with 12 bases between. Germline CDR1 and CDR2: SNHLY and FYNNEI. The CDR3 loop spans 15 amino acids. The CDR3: CASIGVRTNTGELFF. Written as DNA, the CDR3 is TGTGCCAGCATTGGAGTCAGAACGAACACCGGGGAGCTGTTTTTT.

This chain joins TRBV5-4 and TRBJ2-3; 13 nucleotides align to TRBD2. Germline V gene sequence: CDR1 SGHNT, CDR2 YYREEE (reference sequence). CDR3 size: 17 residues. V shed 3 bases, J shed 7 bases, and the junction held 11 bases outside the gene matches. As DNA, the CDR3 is TGTGCCAGCAGCTCGAAGACTAGCGGGAGGAGGTCGAATACGCAGTATTTT. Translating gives CASSSKTSGRRSNTQYF.

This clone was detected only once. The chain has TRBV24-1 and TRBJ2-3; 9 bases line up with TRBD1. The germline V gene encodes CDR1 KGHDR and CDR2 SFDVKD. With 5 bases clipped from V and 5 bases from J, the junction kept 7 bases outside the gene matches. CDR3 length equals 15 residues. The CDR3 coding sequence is TGTGCCACCAGTGCCCAAGGACAGGGGTTAGATACGCAGTATTTT. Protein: CATSAQGQGLDTQYF.

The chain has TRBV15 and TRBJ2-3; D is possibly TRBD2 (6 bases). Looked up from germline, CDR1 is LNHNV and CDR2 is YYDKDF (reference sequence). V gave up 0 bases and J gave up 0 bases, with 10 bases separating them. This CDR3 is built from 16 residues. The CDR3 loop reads CATSRDPGLSTDTQYF. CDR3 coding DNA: TGTGCCACCAGCAGAGATCCGGGACTGAGCACAGATACGCAGTATTTT.

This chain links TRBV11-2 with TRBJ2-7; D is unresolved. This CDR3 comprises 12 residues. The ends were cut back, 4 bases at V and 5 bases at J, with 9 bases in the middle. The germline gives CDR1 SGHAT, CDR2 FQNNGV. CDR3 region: CASSSYSNEQYF. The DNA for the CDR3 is TGTGCCAGCAGCTCGTATAGCAACGAGCAGTACTTC. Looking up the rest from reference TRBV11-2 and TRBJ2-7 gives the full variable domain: EAGVAQSPRYKIIEKRQSVAFWCNPISGHATLYWYQQILGQGPKLLIQFQNNGVVDDSQLPKDRFSAERLKGVDSTLKIQPAKLEDSAVYLCASSSYSNEQYFGPGTRLTVT.

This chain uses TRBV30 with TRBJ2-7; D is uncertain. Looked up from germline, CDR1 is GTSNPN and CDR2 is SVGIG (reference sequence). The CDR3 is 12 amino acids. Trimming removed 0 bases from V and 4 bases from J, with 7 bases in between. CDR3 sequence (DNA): TGTGCCTGGAGTGTACGAGAGTACGAGCAGTACTTC. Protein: CAWSVREYEQYF.

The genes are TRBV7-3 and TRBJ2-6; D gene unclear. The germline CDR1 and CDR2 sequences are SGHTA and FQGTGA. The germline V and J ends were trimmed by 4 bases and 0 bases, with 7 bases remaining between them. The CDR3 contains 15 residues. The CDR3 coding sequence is TGTGCCAGCAGCTCTGGTGACTCTGGGGCCAACGTCCTGACTTTC. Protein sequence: CASSSGDSGANVLTF.